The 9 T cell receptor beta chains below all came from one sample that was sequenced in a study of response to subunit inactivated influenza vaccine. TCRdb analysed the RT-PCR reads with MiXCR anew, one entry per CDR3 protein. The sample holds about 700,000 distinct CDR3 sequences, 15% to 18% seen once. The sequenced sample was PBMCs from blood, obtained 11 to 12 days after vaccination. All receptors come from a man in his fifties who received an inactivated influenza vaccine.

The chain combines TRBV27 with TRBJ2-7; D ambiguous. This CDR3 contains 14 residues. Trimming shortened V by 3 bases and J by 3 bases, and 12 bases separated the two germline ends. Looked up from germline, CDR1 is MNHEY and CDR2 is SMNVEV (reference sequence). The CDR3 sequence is CASSFLAASYEQYF. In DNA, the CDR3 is TGTGCCAGCAGTTTTCTGGCAGCTAGCTACGAGCAGTACTTC.

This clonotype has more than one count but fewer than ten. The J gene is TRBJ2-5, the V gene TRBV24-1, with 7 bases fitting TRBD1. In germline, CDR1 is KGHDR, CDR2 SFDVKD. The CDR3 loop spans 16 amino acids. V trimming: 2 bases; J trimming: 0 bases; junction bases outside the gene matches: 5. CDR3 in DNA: TGTGCCACCAGTGATTACGGGACAGAGCACCAAGAGACCCAGTACTTC. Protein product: CATSDYGTEHQETQYF.

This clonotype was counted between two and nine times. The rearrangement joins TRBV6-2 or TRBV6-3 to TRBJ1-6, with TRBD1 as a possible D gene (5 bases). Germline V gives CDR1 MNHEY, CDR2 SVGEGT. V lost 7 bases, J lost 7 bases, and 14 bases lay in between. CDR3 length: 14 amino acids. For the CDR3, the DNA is TGTGCCAGCACCCGGACAACTTTCAATTCACCCCTCCACTTT. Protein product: CASTRTTFNSPLHF.

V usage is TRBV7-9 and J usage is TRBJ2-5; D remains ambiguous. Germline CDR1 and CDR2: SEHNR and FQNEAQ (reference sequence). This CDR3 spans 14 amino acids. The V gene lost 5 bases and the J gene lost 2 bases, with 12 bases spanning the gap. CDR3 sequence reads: CASSPPFGQETQYF. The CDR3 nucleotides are TGTGCCAGCAGCCCACCTTTTGGTCAAGAGACCCAGTACTTC.

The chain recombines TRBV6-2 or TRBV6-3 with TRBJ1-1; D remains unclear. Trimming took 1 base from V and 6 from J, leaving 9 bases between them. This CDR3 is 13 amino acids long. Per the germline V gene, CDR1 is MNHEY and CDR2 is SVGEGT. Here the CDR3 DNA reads TGTGCCAGCAGTTACTTCGACTTGGCTGAAGCTTTCTTT. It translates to CASSYFDLAEAFF.

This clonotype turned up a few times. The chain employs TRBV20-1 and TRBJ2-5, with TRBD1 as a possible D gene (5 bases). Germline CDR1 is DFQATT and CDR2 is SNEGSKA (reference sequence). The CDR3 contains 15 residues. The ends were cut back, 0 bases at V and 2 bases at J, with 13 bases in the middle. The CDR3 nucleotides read TGCAGTGCTAGAGATCTGTTGACAGCACAAGAGACCCAGTACTTC. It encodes CSARDLLTAQETQYF.

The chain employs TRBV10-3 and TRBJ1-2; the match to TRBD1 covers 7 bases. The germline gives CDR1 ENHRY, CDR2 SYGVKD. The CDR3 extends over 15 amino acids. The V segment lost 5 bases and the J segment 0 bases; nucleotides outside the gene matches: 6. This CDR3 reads CAISRDRIANYGYTF. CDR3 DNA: TGTGCCATCAGTCGGGACAGAATTGCTAACTATGGCTACACCTTC.

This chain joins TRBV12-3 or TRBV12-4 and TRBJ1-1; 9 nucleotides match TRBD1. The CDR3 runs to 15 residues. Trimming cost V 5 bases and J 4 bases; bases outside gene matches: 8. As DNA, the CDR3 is TGTGCCAGCAGTCCAGATGGGACAGGGCGCACTGAAGCTTTCTTT. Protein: CASSPDGTGRTEAFF.

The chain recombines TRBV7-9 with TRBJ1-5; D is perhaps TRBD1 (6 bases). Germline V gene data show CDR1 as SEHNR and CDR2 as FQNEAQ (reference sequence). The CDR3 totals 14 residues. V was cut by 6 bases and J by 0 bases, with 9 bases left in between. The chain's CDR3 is CASSQGTSNQPQHF. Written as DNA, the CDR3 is TGTGCCAGCAGTCAGGGGACTAGCAATCAGCCCCAGCATTTT.